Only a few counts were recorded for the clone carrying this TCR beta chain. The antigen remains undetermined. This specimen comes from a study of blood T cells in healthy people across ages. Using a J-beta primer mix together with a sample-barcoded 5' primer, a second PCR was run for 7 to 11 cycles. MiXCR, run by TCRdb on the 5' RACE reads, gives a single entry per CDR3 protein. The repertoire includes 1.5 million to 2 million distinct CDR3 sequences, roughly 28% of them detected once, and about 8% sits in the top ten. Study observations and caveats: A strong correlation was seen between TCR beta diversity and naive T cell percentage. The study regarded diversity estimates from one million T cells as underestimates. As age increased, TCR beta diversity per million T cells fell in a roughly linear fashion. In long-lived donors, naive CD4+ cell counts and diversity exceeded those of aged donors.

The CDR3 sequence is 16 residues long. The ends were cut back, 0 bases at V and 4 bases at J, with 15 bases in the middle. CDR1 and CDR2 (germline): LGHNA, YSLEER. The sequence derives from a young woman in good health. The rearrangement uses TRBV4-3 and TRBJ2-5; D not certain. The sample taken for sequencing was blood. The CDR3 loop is CASSQESVSPSETQYF. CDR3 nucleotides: TGCGCCAGCAGCCAAGAGTCCGTTTCTCCCTCAGAGACCCAGTACTTC.